This T cell receptor beta chain was profiled in a study of T-cell memory formation after mild COVID-19. Study-wide background: TCR clusters largely stayed donor specific.

This CDR3 has 16 amino acids. The ends were cut back, 2 bases at V and 0 bases at J, with 11 bases in the middle. Per germline, CDR1 MGHRA and CDR2 YSYEKL. Barcoded TCR alpha and TCR beta cDNA libraries with UMIs came from 5'RACE using constant-segment primers. TCRdb reprocessed the 5' RACE reads with MiXCR, giving one entry per CDR3 protein. The table lists 580,000 or so distinct CDR3 sequences, approximately 15% of them singletons. The sequence was collected from an adult woman who had mild COVID-19 (a few samples of this study predate the infection). Cell type and time point are not known. V is TRBV4-1 and J is TRBJ1-3; D remains unclear. The sequencing sample was made of PBMCs or a T cell subset sorted from them (not recorded which). The CDR3 nucleotides read TGCGCCAGCAGCCAACCTGGACGCAGCTCTGGAAACACCATATATTTT. Protein sequence: CASSQPGRSSGNTIYF.